Listed below are T cell receptor beta chains from one sample, sequenced in a study of T-cell memory formation after mild COVID-19. TCRdb re-called the 5' RACE reads through MiXCR, storing one row per CDR3 protein. The profile shows about 90,000 distinct CDR3 sequences, about 14% of them singletons. The sequenced sample consisted of PBMCs or a T cell subset sorted from them (not recorded which). The receptors were sampled from a man younger than 30 who had mild COVID-19 (a few samples of this study predate the infection). Cell type and time point are not known. Each CDR3 is given with its conserved first and last residue. Each record gives: J gene, clone size, V gene, D gene, CDR3 DNA, CDR3 protein. D genes are given only for firm matches. The listing skips clone size in some rows; elsewhere it reads once, few, many or a size class.

j_call: TRBJ2-1
clone_size: NA
v_call: TRBV12-3/TRBV12-4
d_call: NA
cdr3_nt: TGTGCCAGCAGTTTAGGGGGGGTCTACAATGAGCAGTTCTTC
cdr3_aa: CASSLGGVYNEQFF

j_call: TRBJ2-5
clone_size: few
v_call: TRBV7-6
d_call: NA
cdr3_nt: TGTGCCAGCAGCTTAGAGGGGGGGACGACCCAGTACTTC
cdr3_aa: CASSLEGGTTQYF

j_call: TRBJ2-7
clone_size: NA
v_call: TRBV5-1
d_call: NA
cdr3_nt: TGCGCCAGCAGCAACCGGGCTGAGCAGTACTTC
cdr3_aa: CASSNRAEQYF

j_call: TRBJ2-5
clone_size: many
v_call: TRBV4-2
d_call: TRBD2
cdr3_nt: TGTGCCAGCAGCCCCGGAACTAGCGGGGTCTTTGGGACCGAAGAGACCCAGTACTTC
cdr3_aa: CASSPGTSGVFGTEETQYF

j_call: TRBJ2-7
clone_size: NA
v_call: TRBV4-1
d_call: TRBD1
cdr3_nt: TGCGCCAGCAGCCAAGTGCAGGGGGCTTACGAGCAGTACTTC
cdr3_aa: CASSQVQGAYEQYF

j_call: TRBJ1-1
clone_size: NA
v_call: TRBV7-8
d_call: NA
cdr3_nt: TGTGCCAGCAGCTTAGAGTTCTTGACCCAGGGAGCTTTCTTT
cdr3_aa: CASSLEFLTQGAFF

j_call: TRBJ1-3
clone_size: NA
v_call: TRBV7-9
d_call: NA
cdr3_nt: TGTGCCAGCAGCTCAGGACAGGGAAACACCATATATTTT
cdr3_aa: CASSSGQGNTIYF

j_call: TRBJ2-1
clone_size: many
v_call: TRBV15
d_call: NA
cdr3_nt: TGTGCCACCAGCAGAGAGTCGTGGGCTAGACAACGATACAATGAGCAGTTCTTC
cdr3_aa: CATSRESWARQRYNEQFF

j_call: TRBJ2-2
clone_size: few
v_call: TRBV4-3
d_call: TRBD2
cdr3_nt: TGCGCCAGCAGCCAAGATATGGTAGCGGGGGCGAGGACCGGGGAGCTGTTTTTT
cdr3_aa: CASSQDMVAGARTGELFF

j_call: TRBJ1-2
clone_size: few
v_call: TRBV7-2
d_call: TRBD1
cdr3_nt: TGTGCCAGCAGCCCTACCGGGACAGTACACAGCTATGGCTACACCTTC
cdr3_aa: CASSPTGTVHSYGYTF

j_call: TRBJ2-3
clone_size: NA
v_call: TRBV7-9
d_call: NA
cdr3_nt: TGTGCCAGCAGCTTAGATACAGGTTCAGATACGCAGTATTTT
cdr3_aa: CASSLDTGSDTQYF

j_call: TRBJ1-2
clone_size: few
v_call: TRBV3-1
d_call: NA
cdr3_nt: TGTGCCAGCAGCCAGGGGGACAAGAACTATGGCTACACCTTC
cdr3_aa: CASSQGDKNYGYTF

j_call: TRBJ2-7
clone_size: few
v_call: TRBV3-1
d_call: NA
cdr3_nt: TGTGCCAGCAGCGGTAAGGGAAACTCCTACGAGCAGTACTTC
cdr3_aa: CASSGKGNSYEQYF

j_call: TRBJ2-1
clone_size: NA
v_call: TRBV9
d_call: TRBD2
cdr3_nt: TGTGCCAGCAGCCGGACGGCGGGAGGGAATGAGCAGTTCTTC
cdr3_aa: CASSRTAGGNEQFF

j_call: TRBJ2-2
clone_size: few
v_call: TRBV2
d_call: NA
cdr3_nt: TGTGCCAGCAGTGAAGTGTCGATCGGGGAGCTGTTTTTT
cdr3_aa: CASSEVSIGELFF

j_call: TRBJ1-2
clone_size: NA
v_call: TRBV12-3/TRBV12-4
d_call: TRBD1
cdr3_nt: TGTGCCAGCAGTCTACGGACAGGGGTCCGTGGCTACACCTTC
cdr3_aa: CASSLRTGVRGYTF

j_call: TRBJ1-2
clone_size: few
v_call: TRBV13
d_call: NA
cdr3_nt: TGTGCCAGCAGCACCGGACAGAACTATGGCTACACCTTC
cdr3_aa: CASSTGQNYGYTF

j_call: TRBJ2-5
clone_size: NA
v_call: TRBV4-3
d_call: TRBD2
cdr3_nt: TGCGCCAGCAGCCCCGGGAGCGGGGGGGCCGGACAGTACTTC
cdr3_aa: CASSPGSGGAGQYF

j_call: TRBJ2-1
clone_size: NA
v_call: TRBV23-1
d_call: NA
cdr3_nt: TGCGCCAGCATTTGGGGGACAAAGGAGCCCAATGAGCAGTTCTTC
cdr3_aa: CASIWGTKEPNEQFF

j_call: TRBJ1-1
clone_size: few
v_call: TRBV2
d_call: NA
cdr3_nt: TGTGCCACCTCCAACGGGGCAGGCACTGAAGCTTTCTTT
cdr3_aa: CATSNGAGTEAFF

j_call: TRBJ2-7
clone_size: few
v_call: TRBV7-8
d_call: TRBD1
cdr3_nt: TGTGCCAGCAGCGGGACGACAGGGCACTACGAGCAGTACTTC
cdr3_aa: CASSGTTGHYEQYF

j_call: TRBJ1-1
clone_size: NA
v_call: TRBV12-3/TRBV12-4
d_call: NA
cdr3_nt: TGTGCCAGCAGTTTAGGTTCTGAAGCTTTCTTT
cdr3_aa: CASSLGSEAFF

j_call: TRBJ2-7
clone_size: NA
v_call: TRBV27
d_call: NA
cdr3_nt: TGTGCCAGCAGCCTCCGGGCCTCCTACGAGCAGTACTTC
cdr3_aa: CASSLRASYEQYF

j_call: TRBJ2-1
clone_size: few
v_call: TRBV5-1
d_call: NA
cdr3_nt: TGCGCCAGCAGCTTGATTAGGGGACACAATGAGCAGTTCTTC
cdr3_aa: CASSLIRGHNEQFF

j_call: TRBJ2-5
clone_size: few
v_call: TRBV9
d_call: NA
cdr3_nt: TGTGCCAGCAGCGTACTCGGGGGGCCTTTAGGGACCCAGTACTTC
cdr3_aa: CASSVLGGPLGTQYF

j_call: TRBJ2-2
clone_size: few
v_call: TRBV24-1
d_call: NA
cdr3_nt: TGTGCCACCAGTGATACCTCCTCCAGGGCCATAAACACCGGGGAGCTGTTTTTT
cdr3_aa: CATSDTSSRAINTGELFF

j_call: TRBJ2-2
clone_size: NA
v_call: TRBV24-1
d_call: TRBD1
cdr3_nt: TGTGCCACCAGTGATCCCGGGACAGGGCCCACCGGGGAGCTGTTTTTT
cdr3_aa: CATSDPGTGPTGELFF

j_call: TRBJ1-1
clone_size: few
v_call: TRBV29-1
d_call: NA
cdr3_nt: TGCAGCGTTGAACTCCCGCGGGGCACTGAAGCTTTCTTT
cdr3_aa: CSVELPRGTEAFF

j_call: TRBJ2-3
clone_size: NA
v_call: TRBV11-2
d_call: TRBD2
cdr3_nt: TGTGCCAGCAGTAATTCCGGCGGGGGAGATACGCAGTATTTT
cdr3_aa: CASSNSGGGDTQYF

j_call: TRBJ2-5
clone_size: few
v_call: TRBV7-9
d_call: NA
cdr3_nt: TGTGCCAGCAGCTTCCCCCCTCAAGAGACCCAGTACTTC
cdr3_aa: CASSFPPQETQYF

j_call: TRBJ1-1
clone_size: few
v_call: TRBV5-1
d_call: NA
cdr3_nt: TGCGCCAGCAGTTCAGCGGCCAGCACTGAAGCTTTCTTT
cdr3_aa: CASSSAASTEAFF

j_call: TRBJ2-7
clone_size: NA
v_call: TRBV4-2
d_call: NA
cdr3_nt: TGTGCCAGCAGCCAAGATCGAGTCGAGGCCGAGCAGTACTTC
cdr3_aa: CASSQDRVEAEQYF

j_call: TRBJ1-1
clone_size: NA
v_call: TRBV30
d_call: NA
cdr3_nt: TGTGCCTGGAGTGCTGTGGGGAGTACTGAAGCTTTCTTT
cdr3_aa: CAWSAVGSTEAFF

j_call: TRBJ2-3
clone_size: few
v_call: TRBV11-2
d_call: TRBD1
cdr3_nt: TGTGCCAGCAGCTTCACAGGGGGAGATACGCAGTATTTT
cdr3_aa: CASSFTGGDTQYF

j_call: TRBJ1-1
clone_size: NA
v_call: TRBV29-1
d_call: NA
cdr3_nt: TGCAGCGTCCCTAATGGGGACGCTGAAGCTTTCTTT
cdr3_aa: CSVPNGDAEAFF

j_call: TRBJ2-3
clone_size: few
v_call: TRBV4-3
d_call: TRBD2
cdr3_nt: TGCGCCAGCAGCCAGGGGACTAGCGGGGGGAGTTGGACGCAGTATTTT
cdr3_aa: CASSQGTSGGSWTQYF

j_call: TRBJ1-4
clone_size: NA
v_call: TRBV7-9
d_call: NA
cdr3_nt: TGTGCCAGCAGCTTATCAGGGGCAGGAGCCTATGAAAAACTGTTTTTT
cdr3_aa: CASSLSGAGAYEKLFF